This is a list of T cell receptor beta chains from one sample in a study of identical twins. MiXCR was run by TCRdb on the 5' RACE reads, yielding one entry per CDR3 protein. This table has about 530,000 distinct CDR3 sequences, approximately 20% appearing once. The sample was also linked to a second study, of yellow fever vaccine responses in identical twins.

The sample comprised CD4+ T cells sorted from blood. All receptors derive from a woman aged 18-35 years in good health. Each CDR3 is given with its conserved first and last residue. The order of the fields is V gene, J gene, CDR3 protein.

v_gene: TRBV15
j_gene: TRBJ2-5
CDR3aa: CATSISWTGKETQYF

v_gene: TRBV3-1
j_gene: TRBJ2-7
CDR3aa: CASSGGTQGAGGYEQYF

v_gene: TRBV28
j_gene: TRBJ1-1
CDR3aa: CASSPPGRPGTEAFF

v_gene: TRBV20-1
j_gene: TRBJ1-5
CDR3aa: CSARDFVGGDSQPQHF

v_gene: TRBV20-1
j_gene: TRBJ1-1
CDR3aa: CSARGKWNTEAFF

v_gene: TRBV24-1
j_gene: TRBJ2-1
CDR3aa: CATSDLGTRGHNEQFF

v_gene: TRBV15
j_gene: TRBJ2-1
CDR3aa: CATSRGTSGDHNEQFF

v_gene: TRBV7-9
j_gene: TRBJ2-3
CDR3aa: CASSSPRGTAAWTQYF

v_gene: TRBV18
j_gene: TRBJ2-2
CDR3aa: CASSLRQGALEAGELFF

v_gene: TRBV12-3/TRBV12-4
j_gene: TRBJ2-5
CDR3aa: CASSLGGIETQYF

v_gene: TRBV12-3/TRBV12-4
j_gene: TRBJ1-1
CDR3aa: CASRRVGEAFF

v_gene: TRBV29-1
j_gene: TRBJ2-5
CDR3aa: CSVDWGQETQYF

v_gene: TRBV12-3/TRBV12-4
j_gene: TRBJ2-5
CDR3aa: CASGASGPQETQYF

v_gene: TRBV28
j_gene: TRBJ2-5
CDR3aa: CASRPPAPETQYF

v_gene: TRBV5-1
j_gene: TRBJ2-6
CDR3aa: CASSGGGLGSVANVLTF

v_gene: TRBV12-3/TRBV12-4
j_gene: TRBJ1-1
CDR3aa: CASSPRDRGRTEAFF

v_gene: TRBV4-2
j_gene: TRBJ2-1
CDR3aa: CASSQDLAGPGNEQFF

v_gene: TRBV5-5
j_gene: TRBJ1-2
CDR3aa: CASSPAGVFDYGYTF

v_gene: TRBV5-6
j_gene: TRBJ2-1
CDR3aa: CASRGRTSAYNEQFF

v_gene: TRBV7-2
j_gene: TRBJ2-5
CDR3aa: CAITSGGFGPQETQYF

v_gene: TRBV2
j_gene: TRBJ2-3
CDR3aa: CASIPSGTSTDTQYF

v_gene: TRBV4-1
j_gene: TRBJ1-1
CDR3aa: CASSQERTGNTEAFF

v_gene: TRBV3-1
j_gene: TRBJ2-1
CDR3aa: CASSQGIGGPNEQFF

v_gene: TRBV14
j_gene: TRBJ1-1
CDR3aa: CASSQFQKNTEAFF

v_gene: TRBV20-1
j_gene: TRBJ2-7
CDR3aa: CSARDYRRTYEQYF

v_gene: TRBV18
j_gene: TRBJ1-5
CDR3aa: CASSPGQGYNQPQHF

v_gene: TRBV2
j_gene: TRBJ1-1
CDR3aa: CASSEEGRLNTEAFF

v_gene: TRBV4-1
j_gene: TRBJ1-5
CDR3aa: CASSQDPGYSNQPQHF

v_gene: TRBV11-2
j_gene: TRBJ2-3
CDR3aa: CASSSWEGTGKTSTDTQYF

v_gene: TRBV20-1
j_gene: TRBJ2-3
CDR3aa: CSARKDGPTDTQYF

v_gene: TRBV6-5
j_gene: TRBJ2-2
CDR3aa: CASSYSQTTNTGELFF

v_gene: TRBV20-1
j_gene: TRBJ2-2
CDR3aa: CSARAGVATGELFF

v_gene: TRBV6-1
j_gene: TRBJ1-5
CDR3aa: CASIRTYIDQPQHF

v_gene: TRBV6-4
j_gene: TRBJ2-1
CDR3aa: CASHPSGTSPYNEQFF

v_gene: TRBV11-3
j_gene: TRBJ2-4
CDR3aa: CASSLDWTTKNIQYF

v_gene: TRBV25-1
j_gene: TRBJ1-1
CDR3aa: CASSGDRVGTEAFF

v_gene: TRBV2
j_gene: TRBJ1-5
CDR3aa: CASEDSRNQPQHF

v_gene: TRBV10-2
j_gene: TRBJ2-2
CDR3aa: CASSEMGRGAGELFF